The 2 T cell receptor beta chains given below trace back to one sample, sequenced in a study of cytomegalovirus exposure and HLA in healthy donors. This PCR relied on a set of 60 Vbeta primers and 13 Jbeta primers. The data were produced by immunoSEQ multiplex PCR, yet TCRdb's version contains in-frame clones alone and is incomplete. The data show more than 65,000 clones, about 79% seen once. The sequenced sample consisted of PBMCs. The source is a female donor in good health and CMV-seronegative.

Only a few counts were recorded for this clone. The chain is built from TRBV19 and TRBJ1-6, with TRBD1 matching over 8 bases. The CDR3 extends over 14 amino acids. The J segment lost 7 bases and the V segment lost 7 bases, leaving 6 bases of the junction unmatched. Germline V gene sequence: CDR1 LNHDA, CDR2 SQIVND (reference sequence). The CDR3 nucleotides are TGTGCCAGTAAGGGACAGGTCGTGAATTCACCCCTCCACTTT. Amino acid sequence: CASKGQVVNSPLHF.

This rearrangement joins TRBV6-4 to TRBJ1-4, with 10 bases identical to TRBD1. The CDR3 sequence is 16 residues long. V gave up 6 bases and J gave up 3 bases; unmatched junction bases: 7. Germline V CDR1 and CDR2: MRHNA, SNTAGT. The CDR3: CASRETGGRSNEKLFF. CDR3 bases: TGTGCCAGCAGGGAGACAGGGGGCAGGTCTAATGAAAAACTGTTTTTT.